This T cell receptor beta chain originates from a study of T-cell memory formation after mild COVID-19. Study-level information: Largely donor-specific TCR clusters were found.

General study points: There were some responding clones in pre-infection memory, which suggested that cross-reactive memory had joined. Clonal second-wave expansions that peaked on day 37 had unconfirmed SARS-CoV-2 specificity.

CDR1 and CDR2 (germline): SGHAT, FQNNGV. CDR3 length equals 16 residues. V lost 4 bases to trimming and J lost 3 bases, with 19 bases between them. 5'RACE, which relied on constant-segment primers, yielded TCR alpha and TCR beta cDNA libraries carrying sample barcodes and UMIs. TCRdb ran MiXCR on the 5' RACE reads and lists one entry per CDR3 protein. The sample lists some 130,000 distinct CDR3 sequences, roughly 15% occurring once. Comments on this clonotype: Antigen: not known.

The V and J genes are TRBV11-2 and TRBJ2-7, with D maybe TRBD2 (5 bases). Sample: PBMCs or a T cell subset sorted from them (not recorded which). The clonotype originates from an adult woman who had mild COVID-19 (a few samples of this study predate the infection). Cell type and time point are not known. The CDR3 DNA follows: TGTGCCAGCAGCTCCGGTCTCGCGGGTAGGAGCTACGAGCAGTACTTC. This codes for CASSSGLAGRSYEQYF.